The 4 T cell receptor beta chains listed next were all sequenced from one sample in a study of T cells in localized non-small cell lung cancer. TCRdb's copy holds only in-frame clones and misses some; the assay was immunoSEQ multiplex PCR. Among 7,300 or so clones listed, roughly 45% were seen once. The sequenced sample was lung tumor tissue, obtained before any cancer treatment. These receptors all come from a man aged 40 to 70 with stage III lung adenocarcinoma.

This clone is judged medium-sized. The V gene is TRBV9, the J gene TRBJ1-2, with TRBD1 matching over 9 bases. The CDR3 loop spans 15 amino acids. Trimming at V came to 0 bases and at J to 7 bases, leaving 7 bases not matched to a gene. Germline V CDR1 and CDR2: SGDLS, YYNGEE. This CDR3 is CASSVEDGTGFGYTF. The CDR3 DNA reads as TGTGCCAGCAGCGTAGAAGACGGGACAGGGTTTGGCTACACCTTC.

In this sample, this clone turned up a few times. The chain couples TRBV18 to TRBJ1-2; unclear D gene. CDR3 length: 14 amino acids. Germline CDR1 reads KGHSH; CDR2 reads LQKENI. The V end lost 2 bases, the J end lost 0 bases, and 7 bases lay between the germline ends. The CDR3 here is CASSPYSSNYGYTF. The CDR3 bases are TGTGCCAGCTCACCATACAGTTCTAACTATGGCTACACCTTC.

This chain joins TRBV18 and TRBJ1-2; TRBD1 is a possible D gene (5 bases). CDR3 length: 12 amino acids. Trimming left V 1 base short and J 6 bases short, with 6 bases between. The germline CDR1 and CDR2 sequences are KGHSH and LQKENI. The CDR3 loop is CASSPQGDGYTF. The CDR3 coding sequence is TGTGCCAGCTCACCACAAGGGGATGGCTACACCTTC.

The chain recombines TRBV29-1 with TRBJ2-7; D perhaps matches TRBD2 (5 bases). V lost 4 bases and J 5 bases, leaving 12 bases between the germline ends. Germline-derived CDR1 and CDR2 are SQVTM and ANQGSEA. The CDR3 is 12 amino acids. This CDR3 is CSVGRGNDEQYF. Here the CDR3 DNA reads TGCAGCGTTGGAAGAGGGAATGACGAGCAGTACTTC.